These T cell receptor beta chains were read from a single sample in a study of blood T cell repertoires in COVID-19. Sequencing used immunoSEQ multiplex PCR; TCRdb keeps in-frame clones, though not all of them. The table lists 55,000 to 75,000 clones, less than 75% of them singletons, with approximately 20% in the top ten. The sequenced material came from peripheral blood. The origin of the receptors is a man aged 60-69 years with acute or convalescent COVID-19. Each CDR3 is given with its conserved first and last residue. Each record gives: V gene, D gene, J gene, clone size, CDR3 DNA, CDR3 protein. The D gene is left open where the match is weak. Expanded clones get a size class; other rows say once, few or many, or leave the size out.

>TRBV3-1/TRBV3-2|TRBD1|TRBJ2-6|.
TGTGCCAGCAGAGGGACAGCTGGGGCCAACGTCCTGACTTTC
CASRGTAGANVLTF
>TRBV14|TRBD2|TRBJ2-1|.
TGTGCCAGCAGCCAAAACGGGAGGGGTTACAATGAGCAGTTCTTC
CASSQNGRGYNEQFF
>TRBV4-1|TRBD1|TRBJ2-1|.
TGCGCCAGCAGCCGCAAGGGGGACAGGGTTGGGGGGAATGAGCAGTTCTTC
CASSRKGDRVGGNEQFF
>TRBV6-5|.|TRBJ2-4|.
TGTGCCATCGAGAACCCAGGGCGGGCCAAAAACATTCAGTACTTC
CAIENPGRAKNIQYF
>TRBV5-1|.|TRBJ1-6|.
TGCGCCAGCAGCTTGAGGGGTTTAAGAAATTCACCCCTCCACTTT
CASSLRGLRNSPLHF
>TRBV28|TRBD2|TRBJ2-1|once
TGTGCCAGCAGTTTAATACTAGCGTACAATGAGCAGTTCTTC
CASSLILAYNEQFF
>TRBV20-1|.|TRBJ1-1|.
TGCAGTCAGGAATTTGGCACTGAAGCTTTCTTT
CSQEFGTEAFF
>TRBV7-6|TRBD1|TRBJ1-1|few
TGTGCCAGCAGCGAGAGGGGGCTCACTGAAGCTTTCTTT
CASSERGLTEAFF
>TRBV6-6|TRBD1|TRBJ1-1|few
TGTGCCAGCAGTTATGCGCAGGGGGGACCTGAAGCTTTCTTT
CASSYAQGGPEAFF
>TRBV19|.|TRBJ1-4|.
TGTGCCAGTACAGGATCAACTAATGAAAAACTGTTTTTT
CASTGSTNEKLFF
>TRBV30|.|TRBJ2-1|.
TGTGCCTGGAGTGCAAAAAACAGGGACAATGAGCAGTTCTTC
CAWSAKNRDNEQFF
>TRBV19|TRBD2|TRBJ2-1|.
TGTGCCAGTACGACTAGCGGGAGCTATGAGCAGTTCTTC
CASTTSGSYEQFF
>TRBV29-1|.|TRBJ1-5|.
TGCAGCGTTCAGGGACATCTCAATCAGCCCCAGCATTTT
CSVQGHLNQPQHF
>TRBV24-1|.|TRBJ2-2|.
TGTGCCACCAGTGACCCTGACTTACAGAACACCGGGGAGCTGTTTTTT
CATSDPDLQNTGELFF
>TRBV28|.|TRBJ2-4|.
TGTGCCAGCAGTTTCTTGAACATTCAGTACTTC
CASSFLNIQYF
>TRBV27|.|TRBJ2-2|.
TGTGCCAGCAGCCGCGAGCCTCCGGGACTTTCTCTGAACACCGGGGAGCTGTTTTTT
CASSREPPGLSLNTGELFF
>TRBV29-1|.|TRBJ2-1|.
TGCAGCGTTGTTCCCCCAGGTAGCGCAGGAAACAATGAGCAGTTCTTC
CSVVPPGSAGNNEQFF
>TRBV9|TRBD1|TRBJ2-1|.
TGTGCCAGCAGCAGAGGTTCTGGACAGGTCAATGAGCAGTTCTTC
CASSRGSGQVNEQFF
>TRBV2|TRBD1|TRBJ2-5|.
TGTGCCAGCTCCCGGGACAGGGGAGAGACCCAGTACTTC
CASSRDRGETQYF
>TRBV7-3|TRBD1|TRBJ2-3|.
TGTGCCAGCAGCCCACCGGGACAGGGGGCTGGAGATACGCAGTATTTT
CASSPPGQGAGDTQYF
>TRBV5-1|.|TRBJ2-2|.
TGCGCCAGCAGCTTGTACAGGGTAGTGGCCGGGGAGCTGTTTTTT
CASSLYRVVAGELFF
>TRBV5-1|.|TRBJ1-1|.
TGCGCCAGCAGCGGATCAGGGGCTATGAACACTGAAGCTTTCTTT
CASSGSGAMNTEAFF
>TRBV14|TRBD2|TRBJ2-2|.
TGTGCCAGCAGCCGCCTAGCGGAGAACACCGGGGAGCTGTTTTTT
CASSRLAENTGELFF
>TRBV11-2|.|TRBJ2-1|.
TGTGCCAGCAGCTTAGAGCTGGGGGCTTATGAGCAGTTCTTC
CASSLELGAYEQFF
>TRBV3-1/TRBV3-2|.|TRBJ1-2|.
TGTGCCAGCAGCCAAGATAACACAGGGTCGGGCTACACCTTC
CASSQDNTGSGYTF
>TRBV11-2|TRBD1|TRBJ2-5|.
TGTGCCAGCAGCCCACGAGGGGGCCGCCTACAAGAGACCCAGTACTTC
CASSPRGGRLQETQYF
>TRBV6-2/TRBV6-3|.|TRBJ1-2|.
TGTGCCAGCAGTACAGACAGGTATAACTATGGCTACACCTTC
CASSTDRYNYGYTF
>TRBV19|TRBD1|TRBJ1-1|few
TGTGCCAGTAGTATAGCCGTACAGCAGGAGGGGGCGGACACTGAAGCTTTCTTT
CASSIAVQQEGADTEAFF
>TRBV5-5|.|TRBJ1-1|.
TGTGCCAGCAGCTTGGGGCCGACAGAAAACACTGAAGCTTTCTTT
CASSLGPTENTEAFF
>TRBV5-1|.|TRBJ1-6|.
TGCGCCAGCACCTATACCCCGGGGGATTCACCCCTCCACTTT
CASTYTPGDSPLHF
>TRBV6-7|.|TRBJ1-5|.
TGTGCCAGCAGCTCGCTCCCTGGGGAGTATCAGCCCCAGCATTTT
CASSSLPGEYQPQHF